This passage covers 32 T cell receptor beta chains from one sample sequenced in a study of post-analysis software for immune sequencing data. Regarding the study as a whole: Comparison of patients with controls showed roughly five TRBV segments more frequent in patients, TRBV5-6, TRBV5-1 and TRBV20-1 among them.

cDNA libraries for TCR beta contained unique molecular identifiers. TCRdb processed the PCR reads anew with MiXCR; each CDR3 protein has one entry. The repertoire holds 650,000 to 850,000 distinct CDR3 sequences, with approximately 53% as singletons. No antigen has been identified for these receptors. Material for sequencing was blood. The receptors originated from a girl under 18 with multiple sclerosis.

The sample holds a few counts of this clonotype. The chain links TRBV29-1 to TRBJ2-4; D gene unclear. V shed 2 bases and J shed 5 bases, with 16 bases lying between them. Germline assignment: CDR1 SQVTM and CDR2 ANQGSEA. The CDR3 loop spans 15 amino acids. The CDR3 coding sequence is TGCAGCGTTGAAATTCTTGAGTTACCGGAAAACATTCAGTACTTC. Translated, it gives CSVEILELPENIQYF.

The V and J genes are TRBV7-2 and TRBJ2-7, with D tentatively TRBD1 (6 bases). The CDR3 spans 14 residues. Germline lookup yields CDR1 SGHTA and CDR2 FQGNSA. V was trimmed by 4 bases and J by 0 bases, leaving 10 bases between them. Here the CDR3 reads CASSSRQDSYEQYF. The DNA for the CDR3 is TGTGCCAGCAGCTCGAGACAGGACTCCTACGAGCAGTACTTC. Filled out from reference TRBV7-2 and TRBJ2-7, the complete variable domain reads GAGVSQSPSNKVTEKGKDVELRCDPISGHTALYWYRQSLGQGLEFLIYFQGNSAPDKSGLPSDRFSAERTGGSVSTLTIQRTQQEDSAVYLCASSSRQDSYEQYFGPGTRLTVT.

The J gene is TRBJ2-3, the V gene TRBV2, with 7 positions matching TRBD1. V shed 4 bases, J shed 1 base, and the junction held 5 bases outside the gene matches. The germline V gene has CDR1 SNHLY and CDR2 FYNNEI. This CDR3 spans 15 amino acids. CDR3 residues: CASSADRTRTDTQYF. CDR3 nucleotides: TGTGCCAGCAGTGCGGACAGGACACGCACAGATACGCAGTATTTT.

The genes are TRBV5-1 and TRBJ1-2, with D possibly TRBD1 on 5 matching bases. The CDR3 contains 14 residues. Germline V lookup: CDR1 SGHRS, CDR2 YFSETQ. Trimming stripped 2 bases from V and 8 bases from J, with 16 bases between. CDR3 in DNA: TGCGCCAGCAGCTTTGGAGGGACCGACTGGGGCTACACCTTC. Protein sequence: CASSFGGTDWGYTF.

The chain employs TRBV12-3 or TRBV12-4 and TRBJ2-3; the D is unclear. Deletions cut 7 bases from V and 4 bases from J, with 15 bases between. The CDR3 is 14 amino acids. The CDR3 reads CASTSALRADTQYF. CDR3 nucleotides: TGTGCCAGCACCAGCGCGCTTCGTGCAGATACGCAGTATTTT.

The chain carries TRBV6-2 or TRBV6-3 and TRBJ2-3, with D hard to call. The length of the CDR3 is 13 residues. Germline V CDR1 and CDR2: MNHEY, SVGEGT. Deletions cut 7 bases from V and 0 bases from J, with 8 bases between. The CDR3 region is CASMPGSTDTQYF. The CDR3 DNA is TGTGCCAGCATGCCGGGTAGCACAGATACGCAGTATTTT.

This clonotype was observed a few times. This chain links TRBV5-1 with TRBJ1-1; D not certain. Between the trimmed V and J ends, which lost 4 bases and 1 base, there was a span of 11 bases. Germline assignment: CDR1 SGHRS and CDR2 YFSETQ. The CDR3 covers 14 residues. CDR3 DNA sequence: TGCGCCAGCAGCCTCCCCGAGGGGAACACTGAAGCTTTCTTT. It specifies CASSLPEGNTEAFF. Drawing the rest from reference TRBV5-1 and TRBJ1-1, the complete variable domain is KAGVTQTPRYLIKTRGQQVTLSCSPISGHRSVSWYQQTPGQGLQFLFEYFSETQRNKGNFPGRFSGRQFSNSRSEMNVSTLELGDSALYLCASSLPEGNTEAFFGQGTRLTVV.

This clonotype was seen more than once but under ten times. The chain couples TRBV12-3 or TRBV12-4 to TRBJ2-7; possible D gene TRBD2, 5 bases. This CDR3 region has 12 residues. The V and J ends lost 5 bases and 7 bases respectively, with 12 bases between them. CDR3 nucleotides: TGTGCCAGCAGTACCTCGGGATGGGAGCAGTACTTC. This codes for CASSTSGWEQYF.

The CDR3 here is CASSSGHNQPQHF. As DNA, the CDR3 is TGTGCCAGCAGCTCCGGACACAATCAGCCCCAGCATTTT. This sequence joins TRBV7-3 and TRBJ1-5, with TRBD1 as a possible D gene (5 bases). The CDR3 is 13 residues long. Trimming cost V 4 bases and J 3 bases, with 7 bases left between them. Germline assignment: CDR1 SGHTA and CDR2 FQGTGA.

The chain has TRBV20-1 and TRBJ2-5, with 8 bases fitting TRBD1. J was trimmed by 8 bases and V by 7 bases; bases with no gene match: 9. The CDR3 totals 12 residues. The germline CDR1 and CDR2 sequences are DFQATT and SNEGSKA (reference sequence). The CDR3 sequence is CSVPGQGATQYF. The CDR3 DNA reads TGCAGTGTGCCGGGGCAGGGGGCAACCCAGTACTTC.

A note on this clonotype: At one boundary the junction diverges from the germline segment, which might be a read error. The V gene is TRBV7-2, the J gene TRBJ2-4; unclear D gene. Matching the DNA end better, TRBJ2-5 makes the J call doubtful. The CDR3 contains 13 residues. Germline values: CDR1 SGHTA, CDR2 FQGNSA. The CDR3 region has the DNA TGTGCCTGCAGTTCCGGACACCAAGAGACCCAGTACTTC. This gives the protein CACSSGHQETQYF.

This rearrangement joins TRBV27 to TRBJ2-1, with D maybe TRBD2 (6 bases). Germline CDR1 is MNHEY and CDR2 is SMNVEV (reference sequence). The V end lost 6 bases, the J end lost 6 bases, and 15 bases lay between the germline ends. The CDR3 runs to 14 residues. CDR3 region: CASSVRVAVNEQFF. In nucleotides, the CDR3 is TGTGCCAGCAGCGTGAGAGTAGCGGTCAATGAGCAGTTCTTC.

This clonotype has more than one count but fewer than ten. The V gene is TRBV9, the J gene TRBJ1-2; TRBD1 is a possible D gene (6 bases). The ends were cut back, 3 bases at V and 8 bases at J, with 17 bases in the middle. The CDR3 has 14 residues. Germline V gene data show CDR1 as SGDLS and CDR2 as YYNGEE. CDR3 DNA sequence: TGTGCCAGCAGCGGGGGACAAGTAGAGCTCGGCTACACCTTC. This translates into CASSGGQVELGYTF.

This clonotype has a single count. The chain recombines TRBV25-1 with TRBJ2-3; 8 nucleotides align to TRBD2. This CDR3 is 17 amino acids long. Unmatched junction bases numbered 8, after V lost 1 base and J lost 2 bases. Germline lookup yields CDR1 MGHDK and CDR2 SYGVNS. The CDR3 protein is CASSESVLAGNTDTQYF. The CDR3 nucleotides read TGTGCCAGCAGTGAATCCGTCTTAGCGGGAAACACAGATACGCAGTATTTT.

The chain has TRBV7-3 and TRBJ2-5; 14 bases align to TRBD2. The V gene end was trimmed by 4 bases and the J gene end by 5 bases; junction bases not matched to a gene: 9. This CDR3 region has 17 residues. The germline V gene encodes CDR1 SGHTA and CDR2 FQGTGA. CDR3 sequence reads: CASSSYPGLAGVETQYF. For the CDR3, the DNA is TGTGCCAGCAGCTCATACCCGGGACTAGCGGGGGTGGAGACCCAGTACTTC.

The chain carries TRBV20-1 and TRBJ2-1; D is uncertain. Germline CDR1 is DFQATT and CDR2 is SNEGSKA (reference sequence). CDR3 length equals 15 residues. The ends were cut back, 0 bases at V and 4 bases at J, with 13 bases in the middle. Here the CDR3 reads CSAREYSLGYNEQFF. DNA of the CDR3: TGCAGTGCTAGAGAATACAGCCTCGGGTACAATGAGCAGTTCTTC.

The rearrangement joins TRBV12-3 or TRBV12-4 to TRBJ2-3; TRBD2 matches at 9 bases. There are 14 residues in the CDR3. V lost 6 bases and J lost 4; bases outside the gene matches: 5. CDR3 sequence (DNA): TGTGCCAGCAGCAGCATAGCGGGGGCAGATACGCAGTATTTT. Its protein is CASSSIAGADTQYF.

This clonotype was seen just once. The CDR3 DNA is TGTGCCAGCAGCGGTGAAGGGCCGGGAGACGAGCAGTACTTC. This encodes CASSGEGPGDEQYF. The chain links TRBV14 to TRBJ2-7, with D perhaps TRBD2 (6 bases). With 5 bases removed from V and 5 bases from J, the gap between germline ends came to 16 bases. The CDR3 is 14 amino acids. Germline CDR1 is SGHDN and CDR2 is FVKESK.

The rearrangement uses TRBV10-3 and TRBJ2-1; a possible D gene is TRBD2 (6 bases). V dropped 1 base and J dropped 7 bases, with 14 bases sitting between them. Per germline, CDR1 ENHRY and CDR2 SYGVKD. The CDR3 is 15 amino acids. CDR3 residues: CAISELQSGRNEQFF. Here the CDR3 DNA reads TGTGCCATCAGTGAGTTACAGAGCGGGCGGAATGAGCAGTTCTTC.

A note on this clonotype: The junction departs from the called germline gene at one end, perhaps through a read error. Here the CDR3 DNA reads TGCGCCAGCAGCCTCGGACAGGGGGTAGATGAGCAGTTCTTT. It specifies CASSLGQGVDEQFF. The rearrangement joins TRBV4-1 to TRBJ2-1; the match to TRBD1 covers 10 bases. The CDR3 is made up of 14 amino acids. CDR1 and CDR2 (germline): MGHRA, YSYEKL.

The chain combines TRBV6-5 with TRBJ2-1; maybe TRBD2 (6 bases). The V and J ends lost 2 bases and 3 bases respectively, with 11 bases between them. The CDR3 spans 15 residues. Germline CDR1 and CDR2: MNHEY and SVGAGI. CDR3 sequence (DNA): TGTGCCAGCAGTTACGGGGGGAGTTACTACAATGAGCAGTTCTTC. Translation: CASSYGGSYYNEQFF.

The V and J genes are TRBV5-1 and TRBJ2-2; D ambiguous. CDR1 SGHRS and CDR2 YFSETQ come from the germline V gene. The CDR3 is made up of 15 amino acids. The V and J ends lost 1 base and 3 bases respectively, with 10 bases between them. CDR3 sequence: CASSLRSWDTGELFF. The CDR3 region has the DNA TGCGCCAGCAGCTTGAGGTCGTGGGACACCGGGGAGCTGTTTTTT.

The chain joins TRBV6-2 or TRBV6-3 to TRBJ1-2; no firm D call. The germline CDR1 and CDR2 sequences are MNHEY and SVGEGT. The ends were cut back, 2 bases at V and 0 bases at J, with 16 bases in the middle. This CDR3 has 17 residues. The CDR3 reads CASSYLRLRESNYGYTF. The CDR3 bases are TGTGCCAGCAGTTACCTCAGATTGAGGGAATCTAACTATGGCTACACCTTC.

The rearrangement joins TRBV24-1 to TRBJ2-3; 7 bases align to TRBD1. In germline, CDR1 is KGHDR, CDR2 SFDVKD. Germline trimming cut 4 bases from V and 4 bases from J; bases unmatched to any gene: 7. There are 15 residues in the CDR3. Here the CDR3 DNA reads TGTGCCACCAGTGACACAGGGGCGCGCGCAGATACGCAGTATTTT. It codes for CATSDTGARADTQYF.

The chain employs TRBV7-9 and TRBJ2-7, with 8 bases that match TRBD1. Germline V gene lookup returns CDR1 SEHNR and CDR2 FQNEAQ (reference sequence). This CDR3 spans 14 amino acids. V lost 4 bases and J lost 3; bases outside the gene matches: 5. CDR3 in amino acids: CASSWTGINYEQYF. CDR3 nucleotide sequence: TGTGCCAGCAGCTGGACAGGGATAAACTACGAGCAGTACTTC.

The gene calls are TRBV7-9 and TRBJ2-2; either TRBD1 or TRBD2 may supply D (5 bases each). Between the trimmed V and J ends, which lost 5 bases and 2 bases, there was a span of 18 bases. The germline V gene has CDR1 SEHNR and CDR2 FQNEAQ (reference sequence). The CDR3 loop spans 17 amino acids. The CDR3 coding sequence is TGTGCCAGCAGCCAACCCCCGGGGACGATTAACACCGGGGAGCTGTTTTTT. Protein: CASSQPPGTINTGELFF.

J is TRBJ2-1 and V is TRBV7-9; TRBD2 agrees at 12 bases. The CDR3 has 17 residues. Germline lookup yields CDR1 SEHNR and CDR2 FQNEAQ (reference sequence). V dropped 4 bases and J dropped 3; count of bases not matched to a gene: 7. For the CDR3, the DNA is TGTGCCAGCAGCTCTAGGACTAGCGGGGACCTCTACAATGAGCAGTTCTTC. Its translation is CASSSRTSGDLYNEQFF.

The chain carries TRBV7-3 and TRBJ2-1; 7 nucleotides agree with TRBD1. The length of the CDR3 is 13 residues. Trimming took 5 bases from V and 5 from J; bases not matched to a gene: 3. The V gene's germline CDR1 is SGHTA and CDR2 FQGTGA. The CDR3: CASSPDRDNEQFF. The CDR3 region has the DNA TGTGCCAGCAGCCCTGACAGGGACAATGAGCAGTTCTTC.

The chain has TRBV12-3 or TRBV12-4 and TRBJ2-5; weak D call: TRBD1 (6 bases). This CDR3 spans 16 amino acids. Trimming shortened V by 1 base and J by 4 bases, and 16 bases separated the two germline ends. CDR3 region: CASSLGTGGPSETQYF. The CDR3 region has the DNA TGTGCCAGCAGTTTAGGGACTGGGGGCCCGTCAGAGACCCAGTACTTC.

The chain uses TRBV11-2 and TRBJ2-7; TRBD2 agrees at 7 bases. CDR3 length: 13 residues. V was clipped by 1 base and J by 12 bases; unmatched bases: 9. Germline assignment: CDR1 SGHAT and CDR2 FQNNGV. CDR3 residues: CASSLGLAAKWYF. As DNA, the CDR3 is TGTGCCAGCAGCTTAGGGCTAGCGGCCAAGTGGTACTTC.

Many counts were recorded for this clonotype. A junction boundary mismatches the germline segment, possibly from a read error. This chain links TRBV5-1 with TRBJ1-2; 9 bases map to TRBD1. Germline CDR1 and CDR2: SGHRS and YFSETQ. The CDR3 is made up of 14 amino acids. CDR3 DNA: TGTGCCAGCAGCCCTGGACAGGGGAACTATGGCTACACCTTC. It is translated as CASSPGQGNYGYTF.

The chain combines TRBV2 with TRBJ2-1, with 8 bases lining up with TRBD1. The V segment lost 5 bases and the J segment 1 base; nucleotides outside the gene matches: 10. The CDR3 runs to 17 residues. Germline CDR1 is SNHLY and CDR2 is FYNNEI. This CDR3 reads CASSRMDRVHSYNEQFF. The CDR3 nucleotides are TGTGCCAGCAGTAGGATGGACAGGGTACATTCCTACAATGAGCAGTTCTTC.